The rows below give T cell receptor beta chains drawn from one sample of a study of cytomegalovirus exposure and HLA in healthy donors. Clones were sequenced by immunoSEQ multiplex PCR, and TCRdb holds only the in-frame ones, with some missing. The sample has 85,000 to 120,000 clones; 65% to 80% are singletons. Sequenced: PBMCs. The receptors were gathered from a male donor in good health and CMV-seropositive. Both conserved end residues are part of each CDR3. A D gene is named only where the DNA matches it firmly. The size entry is marked missing in some rows and otherwise reads once, few, many or a size class.

>-|TRBJ1-1|TRBV5-1|-
TGCGCCAGCAGGAACCAGGGATCCGGCACTGAAGCTTTCTTT
CASRNQGSGTEAFF
>TRBD1|TRBJ1-2|TRBV7-9|-
TGTGCCAGCAGCTTAGACCAGGGGGCCTATGGCTACACCTTC
CASSLDQGAYGYTF
>TRBD1|TRBJ2-1|TRBV19|-
TGTGCCAGTAGCATACAGGGGCAGGTTATAAATGAGCAGTTCTTC
CASSIQGQVINEQFF
>-|TRBJ2-1|TRBV6-1|-
TGTGCCAGTTTACTAGGTTGGCAGTTCTTC
CASLLGWQFF
>TRBD1|TRBJ1-5|TRBV7-2|once
TGTGCCAGCAGCTTAACAGGGGGGGGTGGCAATCAGCCCCAGCATTTT
CASSLTGGGGNQPQHF
>-|TRBJ1-4|TRBV7-6|few
TGTGCCAGCAGCCTCTCCGGGTCCCCAGTGGGAAAACTGTTTTTT
CASSLSGSPVGKLFF
>-|TRBJ1-4|TRBV29-1|-
TGCAGCGTTACTCGCGGGGCTGGGGAAAAACTGTTTTTT
CSVTRGAGEKLFF
>-|TRBJ1-2|TRBV5-4|-
TGTGCCAGCAGTAAGACAGGCAACTATGGCTACACCTTC
CASSKTGNYGYTF
>TRBD1|TRBJ1-6|TRBV5-4|-
TGTGCCAGCAGCTCCGGGACAGGAGATAATTCACCCCTCCACTTT
CASSSGTGDNSPLHF
>-|TRBJ2-2|TRBV11-3|once
TGTGCCAGCAGCTTAGGAGAGAGTGTGGAGCTGTTTTTT
CASSLGESVELFF
>TRBD1|TRBJ1-1|TRBV6-6|-
TGTGCCAGCGGCAGGGGGCGTGTTACTGAAGCTTTCTTT
CASGRGRVTEAFF
>-|TRBJ2-2|TRBV18|-
TGTGCCAGCTTGATCCGGGACACCAACACCGGGGAGCTGTTTTTT
CASLIRDTNTGELFF
>TRBD1|TRBJ1-6|TRBV2|few
TGTGCCAGCAGTGAGGGACAGGGGGCGAATTCACCCCTCCACTTT
CASSEGQGANSPLHF
>-|TRBJ2-5|TRBV11-2|-
TGTGCCAGCAGCTTAACCGCACGGGGGATTCAGACCCAGTACTTC
CASSLTARGIQTQYF
>TRBD1|TRBJ1-1|TRBV5-1|-
TGCGCCAGCAGCTTGGATGGACAGGGGAACACTGAAGCTTTCTTT
CASSLDGQGNTEAFF
>-|TRBJ2-7|TRBV7-9|-
TGTGCCAGCGCCGCTGGAGGGGAGGCCTACGAGCAGTACTTC
CASAAGGEAYEQYF
>-|TRBJ2-7|TRBV21-1|-
TGTGCCAGCAGCAAAAGAAGGTTACCAGGGGGATTTTCCTACGAGCAGTACTTC
CASSKRRLPGGFSYEQYF
>-|TRBJ2-7|TRBV7-9|-
TGTGCCAGCAGCACGGGACACCCCAATCGCGAGCAGTACTTC
CASSTGHPNREQYF
>TRBD1|TRBJ2-1|TRBV5-1|-
TGCGCCAGCAGCTTGGGGTTAAGGGACAGGGGGCACCAAGCCTACAATGAGCAGTTCTTC
CASSLGLRDRGHQAYNEQFF
>TRBD1|TRBJ1-5|TRBV30|-
TGTGCCTGGAGAAATACCGGGACAGGGGGTAGCAATCAGCCCCAGCATTTT
CAWRNTGTGGSNQPQHF
>-|TRBJ2-1|TRBV5-4|-
TGTGCCAGCAGCCCCCGGCTGGGGAGCTCCTACAATGAGCAGTTCTTC
CASSPRLGSSYNEQFF
>TRBD2|TRBJ2-2|TRBV4-2|-
TGTGCCAGCAGCCCGCGGGGGGGCACCGGGGAGCTGTTTTTT
CASSPRGGTGELFF
>-|TRBJ1-1|TRBV19|-
TGTGCCAGTAGTCCCCAGGCGGGAAAAACTGAAGCTTTCTTT
CASSPQAGKTEAFF
>TRBD2|TRBJ2-7|TRBV28|-
TGTGCCAGCAGCCACCGACTAGCGGGAGGGCCCATCCCACTCCGTTACGAGCAGTACTTC
CASSHRLAGGPIPLRYEQYF
>-|TRBJ1-5|TRBV27|-
TGTGCCAGCAGTTTAAACAGGGACAGCAATCAGCCCCAGCATTTT
CASSLNRDSNQPQHF
>-|TRBJ2-5|TRBV28|-
TGTGCCAGCAGTTTGAAGGCCCTGGGAGCGACCCAGTACTTC
CASSLKALGATQYF
>-|TRBJ2-7|TRBV4-3|-
TGCGCCAGCAGCCAAGGGAGACAGGCGGGTTCCTACGAGCAGTACTTC
CASSQGRQAGSYEQYF